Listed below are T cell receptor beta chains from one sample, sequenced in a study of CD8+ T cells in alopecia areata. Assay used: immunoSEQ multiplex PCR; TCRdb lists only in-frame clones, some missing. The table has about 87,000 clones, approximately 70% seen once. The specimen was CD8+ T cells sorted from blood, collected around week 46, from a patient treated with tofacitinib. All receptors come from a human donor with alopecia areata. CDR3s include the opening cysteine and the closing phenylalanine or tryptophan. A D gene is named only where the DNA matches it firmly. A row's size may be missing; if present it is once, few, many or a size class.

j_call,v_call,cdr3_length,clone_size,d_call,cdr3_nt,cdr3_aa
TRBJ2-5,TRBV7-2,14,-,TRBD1,TGTGCCAGCAGCGTGACAGGGGGCAAAGAGACCCAGTACTTC,CASSVTGGKETQYF
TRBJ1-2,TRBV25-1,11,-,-,TGTGCCAGCAGTTCAGGATATGGCTACACCTTC,CASSSGYGYTF
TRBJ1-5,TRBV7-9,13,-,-,TGTGCCAGCAGCTTAGCGCCCAGTCAGCCCCAGCATTTT,CASSLAPSQPQHF
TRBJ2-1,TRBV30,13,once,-,TGTGCCTGGACAGGGGAGATATACAATGAGCAGTTCTTC,CAWTGEIYNEQFF
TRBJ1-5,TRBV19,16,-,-,TGTGCCAGTGGGGACGTAACCCGGGGACGCGGTCAGCCCCAGCATTTT,CASGDVTRGRGQPQHF
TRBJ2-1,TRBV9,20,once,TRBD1,TGTGCCAGCAGCCCTACGGGACAGGGGTTTTTGGCGGGGCCCTACAATGAGCAGTTCTTC,CASSPTGQGFLAGPYNEQFF
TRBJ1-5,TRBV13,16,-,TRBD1,TGTGCCAGCAGCTTTAAGGGACAGGGGGCCAATCAGCCCCAGCATTTT,CASSFKGQGANQPQHF
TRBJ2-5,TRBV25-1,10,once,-,TGTGCCAGCGAGGGAGAGACCCAGTACTTC,CASEGETQYF
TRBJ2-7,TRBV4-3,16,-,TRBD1,TGCGCCAGCAGCCAAGATCGACAGGGGGCCTCCTACGAGCAGTACTTC,CASSQDRQGASYEQYF
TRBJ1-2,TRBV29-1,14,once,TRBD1,TGCAGCGTTGAAGTACAGGGGGCAGGTTATGGCTACACCTTC,CSVEVQGAGYGYTF